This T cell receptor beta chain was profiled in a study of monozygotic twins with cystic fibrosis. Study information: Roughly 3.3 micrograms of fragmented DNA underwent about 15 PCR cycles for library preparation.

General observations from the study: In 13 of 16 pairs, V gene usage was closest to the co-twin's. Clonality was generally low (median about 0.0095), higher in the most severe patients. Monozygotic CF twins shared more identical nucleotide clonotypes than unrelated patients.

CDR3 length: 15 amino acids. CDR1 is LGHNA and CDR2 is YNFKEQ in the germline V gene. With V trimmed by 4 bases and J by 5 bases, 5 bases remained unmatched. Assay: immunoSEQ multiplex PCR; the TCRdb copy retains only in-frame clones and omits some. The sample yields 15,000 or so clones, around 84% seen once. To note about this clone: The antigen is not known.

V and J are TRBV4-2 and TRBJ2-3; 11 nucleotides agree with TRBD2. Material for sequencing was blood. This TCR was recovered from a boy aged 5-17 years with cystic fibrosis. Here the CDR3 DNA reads TGTGCCAGCAGCCCACTAGCGGGGGAGGTAGATACGCAGTATTTT. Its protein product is CASSPLAGEVDTQYF.